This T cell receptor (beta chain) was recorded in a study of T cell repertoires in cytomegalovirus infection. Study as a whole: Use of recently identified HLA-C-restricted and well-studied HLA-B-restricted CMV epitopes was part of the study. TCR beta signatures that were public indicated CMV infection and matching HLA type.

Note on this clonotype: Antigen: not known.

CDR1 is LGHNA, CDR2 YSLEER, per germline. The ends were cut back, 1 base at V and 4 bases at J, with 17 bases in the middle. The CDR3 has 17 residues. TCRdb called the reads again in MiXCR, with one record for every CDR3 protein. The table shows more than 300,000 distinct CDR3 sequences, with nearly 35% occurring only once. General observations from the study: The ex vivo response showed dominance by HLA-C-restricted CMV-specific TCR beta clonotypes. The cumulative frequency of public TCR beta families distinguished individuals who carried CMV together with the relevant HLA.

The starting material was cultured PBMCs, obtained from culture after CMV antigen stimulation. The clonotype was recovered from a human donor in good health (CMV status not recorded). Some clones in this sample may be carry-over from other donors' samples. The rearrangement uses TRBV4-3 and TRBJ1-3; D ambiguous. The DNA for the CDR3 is TGCGCCAGCAGCCAAGTTTCGGGTCTGACGGGAGGAAACACCATATATTTT. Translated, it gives CASSQVSGLTGGNTIYF.